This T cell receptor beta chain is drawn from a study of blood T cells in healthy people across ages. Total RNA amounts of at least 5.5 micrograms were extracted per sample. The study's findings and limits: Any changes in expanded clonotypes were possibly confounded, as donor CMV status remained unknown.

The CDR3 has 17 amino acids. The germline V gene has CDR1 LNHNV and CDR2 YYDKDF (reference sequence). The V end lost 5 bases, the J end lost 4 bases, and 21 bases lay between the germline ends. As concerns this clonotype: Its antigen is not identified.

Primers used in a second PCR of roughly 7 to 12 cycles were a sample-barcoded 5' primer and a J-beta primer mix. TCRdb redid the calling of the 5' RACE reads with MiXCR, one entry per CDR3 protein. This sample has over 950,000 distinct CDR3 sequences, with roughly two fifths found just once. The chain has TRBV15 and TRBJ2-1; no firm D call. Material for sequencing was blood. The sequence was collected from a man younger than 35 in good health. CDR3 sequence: CATSGALGSSNYNEQFF. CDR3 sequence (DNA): TGTGCCACCAGCGGCGCCCTGGGCTCCTCAAATTACAATGAGCAGTTCTTC.